The clone carrying this TCR beta chain has just one count. Its antigen is not identified. The data belong to a study of T cell responses to AZD1222 COVID-19 vaccine. Study-wide points: Just five to seven people given AZD1222 tested seropositive at baseline.

This CDR3 has 16 residues. Per germline, CDR1 SGHTA and CDR2 FQGNSA. With 5 bases removed from V and 6 bases from J, the gap between germline ends came to 23 bases. Profiling relied on immunoSEQ multiplex PCR, and the TCRdb table lists in-frame clones only, not all of them. Of roughly 18,000 clones in the sample, over 60% were seen once. This receptor was taken from an adult who received the AZD1222 COVID-19 vaccine. Sequencing was performed on peripheral blood, taken 28 days after the second AZD1222 dose. This chain joins TRBV7-2 and TRBJ2-7; a weak D match, TRBD1 (6 bases). CDR3 sequence: CASSPRGRGVEGEQYF. The CDR3 DNA follows: TGTGCCAGCAGCCCCCGAGGCAGGGGCGTCGAGGGCGAGCAGTACTTC.